Reported below is one TCR beta chain. Antigen: not known. An end of the junction does not agree with germline; a read error may underlie this. The sample belongs to a study of cytomegalovirus exposure and HLA in healthy donors. Overall study findings and caveats: Sequencing artifact likely explains a cluster of highly shared sequence variants. Across all donors, roughly uniform sequencing depth was an assumption of the presence/absence analyses. TCR beta chain V- and J-gene trimming was linked, in a later analysis, to a missense variant in DCLRE1C.

CDR1 is SSHAT, CDR2 FNYEAQ, per germline (reference sequence). This CDR3 spans 17 amino acids. Vbeta (60) and Jbeta (13) primers were used in the PCR. The protocol was immunoSEQ multiplex PCR, while the TCRdb copy is restricted to in-frame clones and leaves out a portion. The sample contains 100,000 to 150,000 clones, 87% of which appear only once. The sequence derives from a woman aged 25 to 45 in good health and CMV-seronegative. The chain is built from TRBV7-7 and TRBJ2-3, with 12 positions matching TRBD2. The sample consisted of PBMCs. CDR3 in amino acids: CASSLHPSSGRGDTQYF. In nucleotides, the CDR3 is TGTGCTAGCAGCCTGCACCCCTCTAGCGGGAGGGGGGATACGCAGTATTTT.